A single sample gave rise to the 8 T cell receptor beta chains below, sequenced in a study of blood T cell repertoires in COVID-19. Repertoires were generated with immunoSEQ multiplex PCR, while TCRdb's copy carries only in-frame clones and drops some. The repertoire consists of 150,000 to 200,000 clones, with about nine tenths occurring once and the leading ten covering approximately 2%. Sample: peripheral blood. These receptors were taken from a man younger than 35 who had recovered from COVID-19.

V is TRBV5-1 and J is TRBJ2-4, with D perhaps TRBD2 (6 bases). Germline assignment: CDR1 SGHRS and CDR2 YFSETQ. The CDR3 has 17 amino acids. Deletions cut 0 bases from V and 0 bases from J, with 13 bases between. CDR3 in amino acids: CASSLATGLLAKNIQYF. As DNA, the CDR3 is TGCGCCAGCAGCTTGGCTACAGGACTACTAGCCAAAAACATTCAGTACTTC.

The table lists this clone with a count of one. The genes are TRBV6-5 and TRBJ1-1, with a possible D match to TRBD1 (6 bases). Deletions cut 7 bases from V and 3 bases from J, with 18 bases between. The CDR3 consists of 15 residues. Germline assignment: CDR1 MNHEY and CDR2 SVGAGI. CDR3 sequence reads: CASTSLVRGYTEAFF. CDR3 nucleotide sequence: TGTGCCAGCACCAGTCTCGTCAGGGGTTACACTGAAGCTTTCTTT.

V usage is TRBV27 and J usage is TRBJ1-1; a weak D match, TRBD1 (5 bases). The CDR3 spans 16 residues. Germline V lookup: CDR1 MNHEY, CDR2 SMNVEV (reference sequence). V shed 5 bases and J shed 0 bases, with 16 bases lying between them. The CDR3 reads CASSGIGSGLNTEAFF. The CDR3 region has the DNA TGTGCCAGCAGTGGGATCGGATCAGGGTTGAACACTGAAGCTTTCTTT.

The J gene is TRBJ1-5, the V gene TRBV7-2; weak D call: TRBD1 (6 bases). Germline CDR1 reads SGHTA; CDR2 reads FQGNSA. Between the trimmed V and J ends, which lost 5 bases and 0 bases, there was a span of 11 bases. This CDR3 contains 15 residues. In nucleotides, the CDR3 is TGTGCCAGCAGCCAACAGGGCTATAGCAATCAGCCCCAGCATTTT. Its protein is CASSQQGYSNQPQHF.

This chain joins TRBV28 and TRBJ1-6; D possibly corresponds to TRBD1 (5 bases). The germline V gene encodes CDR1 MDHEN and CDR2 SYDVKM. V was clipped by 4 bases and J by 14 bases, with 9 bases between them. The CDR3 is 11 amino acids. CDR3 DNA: TGTGCCAGCAGTTCCAGGGTGGCCCTCCACTTT. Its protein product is CASSSRVALHF.

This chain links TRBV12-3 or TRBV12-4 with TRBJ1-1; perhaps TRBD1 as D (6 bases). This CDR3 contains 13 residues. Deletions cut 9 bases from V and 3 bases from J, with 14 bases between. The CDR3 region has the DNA TGTGCCAGGGGGAACAGGGTCGACACTGAAGCTTTCTTT. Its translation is CARGNRVDTEAFF.

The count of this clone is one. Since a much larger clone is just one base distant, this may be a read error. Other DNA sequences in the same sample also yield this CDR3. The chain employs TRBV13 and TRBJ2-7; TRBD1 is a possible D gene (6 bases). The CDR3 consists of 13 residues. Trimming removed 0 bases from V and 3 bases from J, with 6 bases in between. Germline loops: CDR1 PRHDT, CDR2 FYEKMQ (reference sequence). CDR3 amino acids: CASSLGQGYEQYF. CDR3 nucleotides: TGTGCCAGCAGCTTAGGACAGGGCTACGAGCAGTACTTC.

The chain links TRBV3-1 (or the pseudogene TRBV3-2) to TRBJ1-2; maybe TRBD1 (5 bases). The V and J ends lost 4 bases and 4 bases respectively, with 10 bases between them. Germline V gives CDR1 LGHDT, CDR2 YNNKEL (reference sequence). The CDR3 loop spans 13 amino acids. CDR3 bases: TGTGCCAGCAGCCCTGGGGGGGGCTATGGCTACACCTTC. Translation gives CASSPGGGYGYTF.